This TCR beta chain comes out of a study of blood T cell repertoires in COVID-19 (TCRdb year 2020). Context from the whole study: Samples from collaborators originated in the United States, Italy and Spain and spanned both the acute and convalescent phases of COVID-19. The prospective study material was composed of cDNA or gDNA derived from T cells, B-cell-depleted T cells, or PBMCs. The repertoires were released in a freely available public database intended as a resource for research on the immune response to SARS-CoV-2. The sample metadata nearly always contained a de-identified subject ID, COVID-19 status, age in years and sex. HLA class I and class II types, where available, came from metadata supplied by the sample provider rather than from assay-based typing. The samples were drawn from the first 160 participants of the ongoing ImmuneRACE study and from over a thousand subjects provided by 6 global collaborators. Deeply sampled blood TCRbeta repertoires from subjects exposed to, actively infected with, or recovered from COVID-19 were included in the dataset. The paper as a whole reports these results and caveats: The quantity of clinical and demographic metadata differed by source and by participant and was supplied without curation.

Its CDR3 holds 13 amino acids, cysteine through phenylalanine. Only the CDR3 region is kept as DNA, spanning 39 bases read in frame from base 1. V is cut by 7 bases and J by 9 bases, and the space between the germline ends is 13 bases. CDR1 SNHLY and CDR2 FYNNEI were looked up in the germline V gene. TCRbeta CDR3 regions were amplified from genomic DNA by means of the immunoSEQ Assay, a bias-controlled multiplex PCR. Regarding the original processing steps: Within the assay, amplification of reference gene primers was used to estimate how many nucleated cells each sample contained. Sequence reads were collapsed and filtered to measure the absolute abundance of every unique TCRbeta CDR3 rearrangement. For each sample, productive Simpson clonality was calculated as the square root of Simpson's diversity index over productive rearrangements. This immuneACCESS table, as held by TCRdb, lists in-frame sequences with V and J called but not all clones. Of the missing ones, under half trace to an unresolved V gene in checked studies; the others have no known cause. V and J calls and clone size follow that table, whereas D and trimming were derived from the DNA. The sample contains 110,000 to 150,000 clones, approximately 87% of them found a single time. The leading ten clones occupy more than 3.5% of the sample.

Each collaborating institution followed its own protocols to collect whole blood in K2EDTA tubes. For TCRbeta analysis, collaborator samples were shipped as frozen whole blood, as isolated PBMCs, or as DNA extracted from either sample type. Notes on this clone: The specificity of this receptor is unknown. No much larger clone is present one base from it, and per-base qualities are unavailable.

The sequence joins TRBV2 to TRBJ1-6, with no reliable assignment of the D segment. The material sequenced was peripheral blood. The TCR comes from a woman aged 40 to 50 with acute or convalescent COVID-19. The DNA sequence is as follows: TGTGCCAGCATGCTCGGGCGGGGTTCACCCCTCCACTTT. This is translated as CASMLGRGSPLHF.